A single sample is the source of the 18 T cell receptor beta chains below, sequenced in a study of cytotoxic CD8 clonotypes in ibrutinib-treated CLL. The protocol was immunoSEQ multiplex PCR, while the TCRdb copy is restricted to in-frame clones and leaves out a portion. The sample holds 33,000 or so clones, about 47% seen once. Sequenced here: PBMCs, sampled before ibrutinib treatment. Every receptor here comes from a human donor with chronic lymphocytic leukemia.

CDR3 residues: CASSIGGTETQYF. Written as DNA, the CDR3 is TGTGCCAGTAGTATAGGAGGGACAGAGACCCAGTACTTC. The chain combines TRBV19 with TRBJ2-5; D possibly uses TRBD1 or TRBD2 (5 bases each). Trimming pared 1 base from V and 4 bases from J, leaving 7 bases between. CDR3 size: 13 residues. Germline assignment: CDR1 LNHDA and CDR2 SQIVND (reference sequence).

As regards this clone: This is likely an artifact of a read error, given a far larger clone one base away. The gene calls are TRBV5-6 and TRBJ1-2; perhaps TRBD1 as D (6 bases). Germline V CDR1 and CDR2: SGHDT, YYEEEE. The CDR3 has 14 amino acids. Trimming cost V 0 bases and J 8 bases, with 14 bases left between them. CDR3 amino acids: CASSLGAGAGGYTF. In nucleotides, the CDR3 is TGTGCCAGCAGCTTGGGAGCAGGGGCGGGAGGCTACACCTTC. The whole variable domain, remainder taken from reference TRBV5-6 and TRBJ1-2, is DAGVTQSPTHLIKTRGQQVTLRCSPKSGHDTVSWYQQALGQGPQFIFQYYEEEERQRGNFPDRFSGHQFPNYSSELNVNALLLGDSALYLCASSLGAGAGGYTFGSGTRLTVV.

The rearrangement links TRBV18 to TRBJ1-5; the D gene is possibly TRBD1 (6 bases). In germline, CDR1 is KGHSH, CDR2 LQKENI. This CDR3 region has 15 residues. The V and J ends lost 5 bases and 4 bases respectively, with 15 bases between them. The CDR3 region has the DNA TGTGCCAGCTCAAGGGGGGGGACGGGTAATCAGCCCCAGCATTTT. Protein sequence: CASSRGGTGNQPQHF.

This chain joins TRBV29-1 and TRBJ2-2; D is uncertain. The CDR3 loop spans 13 amino acids. The V gene's germline CDR1 is SQVTM and CDR2 ANQGSEA. With 7 bases removed from V and 1 base from J, the gap between germline ends came to 10 bases. Here the CDR3 reads CSGQVQNTGELFF. DNA of the CDR3: TGCAGCGGGCAGGTCCAGAACACCGGGGAGCTGTTTTTT.

The chain joins TRBV7-3 to TRBJ2-1; possible D gene TRBD2, 6 bases. CDR1 and CDR2 (germline): SGHTA, FQGTGA. V lost 6 bases, J lost 0 bases, and 12 bases lay in between. CDR3 length: 15 residues. CDR3 sequence: CASSAGGSSYNEQFF. Here the CDR3 DNA reads TGTGCCAGCAGTGCCGGGGGTAGCTCCTACAATGAGCAGTTCTTC.

This clone turned up a few times. The V and J genes are TRBV27 and TRBJ1-2; the match to TRBD1 covers 11 bases. The CDR3 sequence is 16 residues long. Trimming took 4 bases from V and 7 from J; bases not matched to a gene: 11. Germline assignment: CDR1 MNHEY and CDR2 SMNVEV (reference sequence). The CDR3 spells CASSSDFGQGAGGYTF. The CDR3 bases are TGTGCCAGCAGTTCTGACTTCGGACAGGGGGCAGGTGGCTACACCTTC.

This chain connects TRBV6-6 to TRBJ2-5; D may be TRBD2 (5 bases). Trimming removed 6 bases at V and 5 bases at J, with 13 bases between. Germline V gene sequence: CDR1 MNHNY, CDR2 SVGAGI (reference sequence). CDR3 length: 13 residues. The chain's CDR3 is CASRAEGWETQYF. CDR3 coding DNA: TGTGCCAGCAGGGCCGAGGGTTGGGAGACCCAGTACTTC.

The V gene is TRBV14, the J gene TRBJ2-7; 12 nucleotides agree with TRBD2. The CDR3 totals 16 residues. From germline, CDR1 is SGHDN and CDR2 FVKESK. V lost 0 bases and J lost 6; bases outside the gene matches: 6. The DNA of the CDR3 is TGTGCCAGCAGCCAAGATCTCGGACTAGCGGGAACCGAGCAGTACTTC. This gives the protein CASSQDLGLAGTEQYF.

This clone turned up a few times. The chain carries TRBV4-1 and TRBJ1-1; D is unclear. This CDR3 comprises 16 residues. V was cut by 2 bases and J by 1 base, with 14 bases left in between. The germline V gene encodes CDR1 MGHRA and CDR2 YSYEKL. The CDR3: CASSQRDFRRNTEAFF. The CDR3 DNA is TGCGCCAGCAGCCAAAGAGATTTCAGGAGGAACACTGAAGCTTTCTTT.

The gene calls are TRBV28 and TRBJ2-7; D may be TRBD1 (6 bases). Looked up from germline, CDR1 is MDHEN and CDR2 is SYDVKM. With 1 base removed from V and 6 bases from J, the gap between germline ends came to 16 bases. The CDR3 covers 15 residues. The CDR3 here is CASSLSGRGLFEQYF. In nucleotides, the CDR3 is TGTGCCAGCAGTTTATCGGGCAGGGGCCTGTTCGAGCAGTACTTC.

This rearrangement joins TRBV6-4 to TRBJ2-3; 8 positions match TRBD2. The CDR3 totals 13 residues. Germline CDR1 MRHNA, CDR2 SNTAGT. Trimming removed 5 bases from V and 3 bases from J; junction bases left unmatched: 1. CDR3 sequence reads: CASSLAGTDTQYF. Here the CDR3 DNA reads TGTGCCAGCAGTCTAGCGGGTACAGATACGCAGTATTTT.

This chain links TRBV5-4 with TRBJ2-3; 8 bases align to TRBD2. This CDR3 region has 14 residues. Trimming took 4 bases from V and 6 from J; bases not matched to a gene: 7. CDR1 and CDR2 from the germline V gene are SGHNT and YYREEE (reference sequence). The CDR3, as DNA: TGTGCCAGCAGCACCGGACTAGCTTCTGATACGCAGTATTTT. The encoded protein is CASSTGLASDTQYF.

This clone was counted a few times. The chain carries TRBV6-1 and TRBJ2-2; no definite D call. The length of the CDR3 is 13 residues. CDR1 is MNHNS, CDR2 SASEGT, per germline. Trimming removed 8 bases from V and 6 bases from J, with 13 bases in between. CDR3 amino acids: CASFQTSPGELFF. The CDR3 nucleotides read TGTGCCAGCTTTCAAACCTCCCCCGGGGAGCTGTTTTTT.

J is TRBJ2-3 and V is TRBV29-1; 8 bases align to TRBD2. This CDR3 comprises 18 residues. Per germline, CDR1 SQVTM and CDR2 ANQGSEA. V lost 7 bases and J lost 0; bases outside the gene matches: 18. The CDR3, as DNA: TGCAGCGCCCCAGCGATAGCGGGGCCAAGTCCTAGCACAGATACGCAGTATTTT. Translated: CSAPAIAGPSPSTDTQYF.

The chain carries TRBV10-3 and TRBJ1-1, with a possible D match to TRBD1 (6 bases). The germline CDR1 and CDR2 sequences are ENHRY and SYGVKD. With 6 bases removed from V and 9 bases from J, the gap between germline ends came to 17 bases. The CDR3 runs to 13 residues. Here the CDR3 DNA reads TGTGCCATCAGCCCACCGGGACACCCTCAAGCTTTCTTT. Residues: CAISPPGHPQAFF.

Comments on this clone: Other DNA sequences from this sample encode an identical CDR3 as well. This chain connects TRBV10-3 to TRBJ2-2; D gene ambiguous. CDR3 size: 13 residues. Germline-derived CDR1 and CDR2 are ENHRY and SYGVKD. Trimming removed 4 bases at V and 1 base at J, with 4 bases between. CDR3 DNA sequence: TGTGCCATCAGTGGTGAGAACACCGGGGAGCTGTTTTTT. This encodes CAISGENTGELFF.

The chain recombines TRBV6-5 with TRBJ1-5, with TRBD1 matching over 7 bases. V shed 8 bases and J 4 bases; nucleotides not matched to a gene: 2. Germline lookup yields CDR1 MNHEY and CDR2 SVGAGI. The CDR3 loop spans 12 amino acids. In DNA form, the CDR3 reads TGTGCCAGCTCGACAGGGAATCAGCCCCAGCATTTT. As protein: CASSTGNQPQHF.

The chain uses TRBV7-9 and TRBJ2-7; 7 bases are a match to TRBD1. This CDR3 comprises 14 residues. The germline gives CDR1 SEHNR, CDR2 FQNEAQ (reference sequence). After removal of 3 bases from V and 2 bases from J, the junction contained 4 bases not matched to a gene. CDR3 nucleotides: TGTGCCAGCAGCTTTCTGACAGGGACCTACGAGCAGTACTTC. Protein: CASSFLTGTYEQYF.